This T cell receptor (beta chain) was captured in a study of cytomegalovirus exposure and HLA in healthy donors. Primers for the PCR totalled 60 Vbeta and 13 Jbeta. The table came from immunoSEQ multiplex PCR; TCRdb's copy has only in-frame clones and leaves some out. Among more than 95,000 clones listed, about four fifths were seen once. CDR3 length: 15 amino acids. Trimming left V 0 bases short and J 4 bases short, with 12 bases between. CDR1 SGHRS and CDR2 YFSETQ come from the germline V gene. The clonotype comes from a woman younger than 35 in good health and CMV-seronegative. The rearrangement uses TRBV5-1 and TRBJ2-3; TRBD2 might be the D (5 bases). Sequencing was performed on PBMCs. The CDR3 sequence: CASSLAGLDSDTQYF. The CDR3 coding sequence is TGCGCCAGCAGCTTGGCCGGACTCGACTCAGATACGCAGTATTTT.